This entry lists 5 T cell receptor beta chains sequenced from one sample in a study of T cells in Graves' hyperthyroidism and ophthalmopathy. It was RNA transcripts that yielded the amplified TCR beta CDR3 regions. Initially, a first-round RT-PCR of the TCR CDR3 employed the HTBI primer set. TCRdb recomputed calls from the multiplex PCR reads with MiXCR, one row per CDR3 protein. The top ten clones hold roughly 80% of a sample with approximately 400,000 distinct CDR3 sequences, around a quarter of them seen once. The sample consisted of blood. Receptors originate from a man in his fifties or sixties with Graves' hyperthyroidism.

V gene TRBV12-3 or TRBV12-4 combines with J gene TRBJ1-1; D may be TRBD1 (6 bases). Trimming cost V 2 bases and J 5 bases, with 15 bases left between them. The CDR3 spans 15 residues. The DNA for the CDR3 is TGTGCCAGCAGTTTAAGAGGGGGGCACGGAACTGAAGCTTTCTTT. This translates into CASSLRGGHGTEAFF.

This clonotype was counted only a few times. This chain uses TRBV28 with TRBJ2-7; a weak D match, TRBD2 (6 bases). The ends were cut back, 6 bases at V and 2 bases at J, with 14 bases in the middle. Germline V gene sequence: CDR1 MDHEN, CDR2 SYDVKM. This CDR3 has 14 amino acids. CDR3 nucleotide sequence: TGTGCCAGCAGAGACACCGGGACTGCCTACGAGCAGTACTTC. Residues: CASRDTGTAYEQYF.

This clonotype was seen ten or more times. V usage is TRBV5-1 and J usage is TRBJ1-1; 7 bases align to TRBD1. The CDR3 extends over 15 amino acids. V shed 3 bases and J 1 base; nucleotides not matched to a gene: 6. In germline, CDR1 is SGHRS, CDR2 YFSETQ. CDR3 nucleotides: TGCGCCAGCAGCTCAACGACAGGGCCGAACACTGAAGCTTTCTTT. Its protein is CASSSTTGPNTEAFF.

The chain couples TRBV29-1 to TRBJ2-1, with 7 bases aligning to TRBD2. The CDR3 has 13 residues. CDR1 and CDR2 from the germline V gene are SQVTM and ANQGSEA. The ends lost 4 bases at V and 8 bases at J; junction bases unmatched: 8. The chain's CDR3 is CSVGAGYSYEQFF. As DNA, the CDR3 is TGCAGCGTTGGAGCGGGATATAGCTATGAGCAGTTCTTC.

This clonotype showed up just a few times. This chain uses TRBV27 with TRBJ2-7; no reliable D call. The germline V gene has CDR1 MNHEY and CDR2 SMNVEV (reference sequence). The germline V and J ends were trimmed by 0 bases and 2 bases, with 8 bases remaining between them. The CDR3 length is 14 residues. The CDR3 here is CASSLSYPPYEQYF. In DNA, the CDR3 is TGTGCCAGCAGTTTATCTTACCCACCCTACGAGCAGTACTTC.